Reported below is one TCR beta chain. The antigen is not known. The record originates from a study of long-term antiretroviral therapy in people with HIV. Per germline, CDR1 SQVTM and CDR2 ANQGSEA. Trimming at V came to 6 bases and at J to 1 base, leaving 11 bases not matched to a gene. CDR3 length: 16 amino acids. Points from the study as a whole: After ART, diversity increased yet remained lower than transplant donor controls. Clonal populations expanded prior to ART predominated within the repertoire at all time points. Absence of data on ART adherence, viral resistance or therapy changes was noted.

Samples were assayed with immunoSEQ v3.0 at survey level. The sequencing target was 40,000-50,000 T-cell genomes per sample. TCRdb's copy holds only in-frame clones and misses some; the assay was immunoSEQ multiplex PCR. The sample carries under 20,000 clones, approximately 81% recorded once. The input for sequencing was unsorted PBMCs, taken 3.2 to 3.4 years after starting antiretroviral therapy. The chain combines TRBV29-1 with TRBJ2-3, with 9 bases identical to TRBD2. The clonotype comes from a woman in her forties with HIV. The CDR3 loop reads CSVRLERGAGTDTQYF. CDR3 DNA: TGCAGCGTCCGCCTAGAGCGGGGGGCTGGCACAGATACGCAGTATTTT.